One and the same sample provided the 25 T cell receptor beta chains below, sequenced in a study of T cells in Graves' hyperthyroidism and ophthalmopathy. Regions amplified from RNA transcripts were the TCR beta CDR3 regions. Primed by the HTBI set, a first-round RT-PCR was run on the TCR CDR3. TCRdb reprocessed the multiplex PCR reads with MiXCR, giving one entry per CDR3 protein. This sample has 450,000 to 500,000 distinct CDR3 sequences, with roughly 23% found just once. The specimen sequenced was blood. These receptors all stem from a woman aged 70-85 years with Graves' ophthalmopathy.

This chain connects TRBV6-1 to TRBJ1-2; D gene unclear. The CDR3 consists of 15 residues. Germline V gives CDR1 MNHNS, CDR2 SASEGT. Trimming took 6 bases from V and 2 from J, leaving 16 bases between them. CDR3: CASSPAGYGNYGYTF. CDR3 sequence (DNA): TGTGCCAGCAGCCCCGCGGGGTACGGAAACTATGGCTACACCTTC.

Ten or more counts support this clonotype. The chain links TRBV7-3 to TRBJ2-1, with D possibly being TRBD2 (6 bases). This CDR3 contains 13 residues. With 5 bases removed from V and 7 bases from J, the gap between germline ends came to 12 bases. Germline V gene data show CDR1 as SGHTA and CDR2 as FQGTGA. CDR3 DNA sequence: TGTGCCAGCAGCGCCCACCGGGAGAATGAGCAGTTCTTC. Translated, it gives CASSAHRENEQFF.

This clonotype was counted at least ten times. The rearrangement uses TRBV3-1 and TRBJ2-3, with D hard to call. The V gene's germline CDR1 is LGHDT and CDR2 YNNKEL (reference sequence). The V end was cut by 0 bases, the J end by 4 bases, with 8 bases between. This CDR3 has 14 amino acids. The CDR3: CASSQDHAADTQYF. DNA of the CDR3: TGTGCCAGCAGCCAAGATCACGCAGCAGATACGCAGTATTTT.

V usage is TRBV6-1 and J usage is TRBJ1-6; 8 bases fit TRBD1. Per germline, CDR1 MNHNS and CDR2 SASEGT. V dropped 7 bases and J dropped 12; count of bases not matched to a gene: 20. The CDR3 contains 17 residues. CDR3 sequence: CASIAPWGGQGLRPLHF. The CDR3 nucleotides are TGTGCCAGCATCGCCCCGTGGGGCGGACAGGGTTTAAGACCCCTCCACTTT.

The rearrangement joins TRBV3-1 to TRBJ2-5; 12 nucleotides match TRBD2. The CDR3 is 18 residues long. Per the germline V gene, CDR1 is LGHDT and CDR2 is YNNKEL (reference sequence). V gave up 3 bases and J gave up 4 bases; unmatched junction bases: 12. The CDR3 loop reads CASSHLGRTSGKRETQYF. The DNA for the CDR3 is TGTGCCAGCAGCCACCTCGGAAGGACTAGCGGGAAACGAGAGACCCAGTACTTC.

This chain joins TRBV6-1 and TRBJ1-1, with 8 positions matching TRBD1. Germline trimming cut 7 bases from V and 6 bases from J; bases unmatched to any gene: 7. The length of the CDR3 is 13 residues. The germline gives CDR1 MNHNS, CDR2 SASEGT. CDR3 nucleotides: TGTGCCAGCATCGACAGGGGACGGTCTGAAGCTTTCTTT. The encoded protein is CASIDRGRSEAFF.

The J gene is TRBJ1-1, the V gene TRBV19, with D tentatively TRBD1 (6 bases). V was pared by 8 bases and J by 4 bases, with 17 bases between. This CDR3 has 14 residues. Germline CDR1 and CDR2: LNHDA and SQIVND (reference sequence). The CDR3 DNA sequence: TGTGCCAGTGCGAAGGACAGCACACTCACTGAAGCTTTCTTT. Translation gives CASAKDSTLTEAFF.

The V call is TRBV20-1, the J call TRBJ1-1, with 9 nucleotides matching TRBD1. Germline V gene sequence: CDR1 DFQATT, CDR2 SNEGSKA (reference sequence). V trimming: 1 base; J trimming: 0 bases; junction bases outside the gene matches: 9. The CDR3 is 17 residues long. CDR3 in DNA: TGCAGTGCTAGAGGGACAGGGGTACTTACCATGAACACTGAAGCTTTCTTT. Translated: CSARGTGVLTMNTEAFF.

The chain has TRBV19 and TRBJ2-1; 9 nucleotides align to TRBD2. CDR1 is LNHDA and CDR2 is SQIVND in the germline V gene (reference sequence). The CDR3 is 14 amino acids. Trimming cost V 7 bases and J 9 bases; bases outside gene matches: 10. The CDR3 protein is CASMSSGRMGEQFF. CDR3 nucleotide sequence: TGTGCCAGTATGAGTAGCGGGAGAATGGGTGAGCAGTTCTTC.

V gene TRBV6-1 combines with J gene TRBJ2-2; 7 bases map to TRBD1. Trimming removed 5 bases from V and 0 bases from J; junction bases left unmatched: 9. CDR1 is MNHNS, CDR2 SASEGT, per germline. The CDR3 has 17 amino acids. The CDR3 is CASSTRGQLANTGELFF. In nucleotides, the CDR3 is TGTGCCAGCAGTACCCGGGGACAGCTCGCGAACACCGGGGAGCTGTTTTTT.

Turning to this clonotype: A clone one base away is much larger, so this may be a read error. The rearrangement joins TRBV20-1 to TRBJ1-1; unclear D gene. The CDR3 extends over 13 amino acids. Germline-derived CDR1 and CDR2 are DFQATT and SNEGSKA (reference sequence). V lost 0 bases, J lost 7 bases, and 12 bases lay in between. The CDR3 nucleotides read TGCAGTGCTAGAGATTACGGAGCGAGTGAAGCTTTCTTT. Amino acid sequence: CSARDYGASEAFF.

A note on this clonotype: One base away lies a much larger clone, so this may be a sequencing read error. This CDR3 is CASGLDRVSVEQYF. Here the CDR3 DNA reads TGTGCCAGCGGCTTAGATCGGGTTAGCGTCGAGCAGTACTTC. V gene TRBV11-2 combines with J gene TRBJ2-7; D might be TRBD2 (5 bases). Germline lookup yields CDR1 SGHAT and CDR2 FQNNGV. The CDR3 is 14 residues long.

The table lists this clonotype with many counts. This chain links TRBV2 with TRBJ1-1; 7 bases are shared with TRBD1. Trimming took 9 bases from V and 5 from J; bases not matched to a gene: 12. CDR3 length: 14 residues. CDR1 SNHLY and CDR2 FYNNEI come from the germline V gene. CDR3 sequence: CASFPRTGLTEAFF. The CDR3 coding sequence is TGTGCCAGTTTTCCCCGGACAGGTCTAACTGAAGCTTTCTTT.

A few counts support this clonotype. This CDR3 reads CASSHSLALRDTQYF. The CDR3 nucleotides are TGTGCCAGCAGCCACAGTCTAGCCCTGCGGGATACGCAGTATTTT. The chain has TRBV7-9 and TRBJ2-3; D is perhaps TRBD2 (5 bases). The CDR3 length is 15 residues. Per germline, CDR1 SEHNR and CDR2 FQNEAQ (reference sequence). V was clipped by 5 bases and J by 6 bases, with 18 bases between them.

The chain combines TRBV20-1 with TRBJ2-1; 12 bases align to TRBD2. CDR1 DFQATT and CDR2 SNEGSKA come from the germline V gene (reference sequence). This CDR3 contains 19 residues. The J segment lost 0 bases and the V segment lost 0 bases, leaving 9 bases of the junction unmatched. CDR3 amino acids: CSARDRLAGGISSYNEQFF. For the CDR3, the DNA is TGCAGTGCTAGAGATCGGCTAGCGGGAGGGATTAGCTCCTACAATGAGCAGTTCTTC.

Concerning this clonotype: An end of the junction differs from the germline gene, which may be a read error. The J gene is TRBJ2-7, the V gene TRBV3-1; the match to TRBD2 covers 9 bases. From germline, CDR1 is LGHDT and CDR2 YNNKEL (reference sequence). The CDR3 runs 16 residues. This CDR3 reads CASSHRSGRRKDEQYF. CDR3 sequence (DNA): TGTGCCAGCAGCCACCGGAGCGGGAGGCGAAAGGACGAGCAATACTTC.

This clonotype showed up many times. For the CDR3, the DNA is TGTGCCAGCAGTGAGGTGGCAGGGGACTATGGCTACACCTTC. Its translation: CASSEVAGDYGYTF. J is TRBJ1-2 and V is TRBV6-1; D might be TRBD1 (6 bases). Trimming took 3 bases from V and 3 from J, leaving 11 bases between them. CDR1 and CDR2 from the germline V gene are MNHNS and SASEGT. The CDR3 covers 14 residues.

As regards this clonotype: The conserved phenylalanine or tryptophan is not found at the CDR3 terminus, so this likely reflects a read error. This rearrangement joins TRBV5-1 to TRBJ2-5; no clear D. The CDR3 runs 12 residues. V was trimmed by 0 bases and J by 2 bases, leaving 2 bases between them. Germline V gene sequence: CDR1 SGHRS, CDR2 YFSETQ. DNA of the CDR3: TGCGCCAGCAGCTTGGATCAAGAGACCCAGTACTCC. This translates into CASSLDQETQYS.

The table lists this clonotype with a count of one. The J gene is TRBJ2-1, the V gene TRBV5-1, with 9 bases lining up with TRBD1. CDR3 size: 15 residues. Trimming removed 4 bases from V and 5 bases from J; junction bases left unmatched: 7. Per germline, CDR1 SGHRS and CDR2 YFSETQ. CDR3: CASSKGQGKNNEQFF. The CDR3 DNA is TGCGCCAGCAGCAAAGGACAGGGGAAAAACAATGAGCAGTTCTTC.

This chain links TRBV29-1 with TRBJ1-3; 8 bases match TRBD1. The germline CDR1 and CDR2 sequences are SQVTM and ANQGSEA. This CDR3 has 15 amino acids. V lost 6 bases and J lost 2; bases outside the gene matches: 9. The chain's CDR3 is CSVQTGGNTGNTIYF. The DNA for the CDR3 is TGCAGCGTACAAACAGGGGGAAACACTGGAAACACCATATATTTT. The full variable domain, completed using reference TRBV29-1 and TRBJ1-3, is SAVISQKPSRDICQRGTSLTIQCQVDSQVTMMFWYRQQPGQSLTLIATANQGSEATYESGFVIDKFPISRPNLTFSTLTVSNMSPEDSSIYLCSVQTGGNTGNTIYFGEGSWLTVV.

This clonotype was observed at least ten times. V and J are TRBV7-8 and TRBJ2-7; 8 nucleotides match TRBD2. With V trimmed by 2 bases and J by 2 bases, 8 bases remained unmatched. Germline V CDR1 and CDR2: SGHVS, FQNEAQ. The CDR3 loop spans 16 amino acids. CDR3 nucleotide sequence: TGTGCCAGCAGCTTAAGTGTTGCGGGAGGCCCCTACGAGCAGTACTTC. Its translation: CASSLSVAGGPYEQYF.

The chain links TRBV19 to TRBJ2-3, with TRBD2 matching over 11 bases. V trimming: 7 bases; J trimming: 5 bases; junction bases outside the gene matches: 8. The CDR3 sequence is 15 residues long. CDR1 is LNHDA and CDR2 is SQIVND in the germline V gene (reference sequence). DNA for the CDR3: TGTGCCAGTACCGCACTAGCGGGAGCCGGAGATACGCAGTATTTT. Protein: CASTALAGAGDTQYF.

The V gene is TRBV12-3 or TRBV12-4, the J gene TRBJ2-3; 9 positions match TRBD2. The CDR3 runs 16 residues. V trimming: 6 bases; J trimming: 5 bases; junction bases outside the gene matches: 12. The CDR3 DNA sequence: TGTGCCAGCAGCCCAAGCGGGAGGACCAGGGGAGATACGCAGTATTTT. This codes for CASSPSGRTRGDTQYF.

V is TRBV5-1 and J is TRBJ2-7; 8 nucleotides agree with TRBD1. Trimming removed 4 bases from V and 1 base from J; junction bases left unmatched: 7. Germline-derived CDR1 and CDR2 are SGHRS and YFSETQ. This CDR3 region has 15 residues. The CDR3 region has the DNA TGCGCCAGCAGCGGGCAGGGGGCACCTTCCTACGAGCAGTACTTC. It encodes CASSGQGAPSYEQYF.

CDR3 sequence (DNA): TGTGCCAGCAGCCAAGAGGCTAGCGGGAGCACAGATACGCAGTATTTT. As protein: CASSQEASGSTDTQYF. The chain carries TRBV3-1 and TRBJ2-3; 8 bases match TRBD2. V lost 0 bases, J lost 0 bases, and 2 bases stayed unmatched. The CDR3 sequence is 16 residues long. Germline-derived CDR1 and CDR2 are LGHDT and YNNKEL (reference sequence).